The entry that follows covers one T cell receptor beta chain sequence. Germline loops: CDR1 SNHLY, CDR2 FYNNEI. The CDR3 is 11 residues long. V shed 6 bases and J shed 7 bases, with 9 bases lying between them. The sample belongs to a study of shared T cell receptors in the human thymus. Only in-frame clones appear in the TCRdb table, and some are missing; sequencing was by immunoSEQ multiplex PCR. The sample contains hundreds of thousands of clones, about 89% of which appear only once. These data were likewise used in another study, on human thymus T cells. That work states: Donors were healthy Finnish infants having corrective surgery for congenital heart defects.

This sequence joins TRBV2 and TRBJ1-1; unclear D gene. Sequenced sample: thymocytes. This TCR was sampled from a boy younger than two with a congenital heart defect. In DNA form, the CDR3 reads TGTGCCAGCAGCCCCGGGGTTGAAGCTTTCTTT. This sequence encodes CASSPGVEAFF.